This T cell receptor (beta chain) emerged from a study of CD8+ T cells in alopecia areata. The germline gives CDR1 MNHNS, CDR2 SASEGT. Between the trimmed V and J ends, which lost 8 bases and 2 bases, there was a span of 6 bases. The CDR3 is made up of 11 amino acids. Sequencing relied on a cDNA template that was reverse transcribed from extracted RNA. Profiled with immunoSEQ multiplex PCR; TCRdb holds only in-frame clones, not every one. The repertoire consists of about 200,000 clones, with 50% to 60% occurring once and the leading ten covering 0.45%. The clonotype originates from a human donor with alopecia areata. This chain connects TRBV6-1 to TRBJ1-2; D is uncertain. The source material was CD4+ T cells sorted from blood, sampled at week 0. CDR3 sequence reads: CASGRNYGYTF. In DNA, the CDR3 is TGTGCCAGCGGCCGGAACTATGGCTACACCTTC.